This T cell receptor beta chain came from a study of blood T cell repertoires in COVID-19. Clones were sequenced by immunoSEQ multiplex PCR, and TCRdb holds only the in-frame ones, with some missing. The sample contains 150,000 or so clones, over 75% of which appear only once. Germline V gene data show CDR1 as MNHEY and CDR2 as SVGAGI. This CDR3 comprises 14 residues. Trimming cost V 6 bases and J 2 bases; bases outside gene matches: 4. This receptor was identified in a man between 60 and 75 years old with active or convalescent COVID-19. Input material: peripheral blood. The chain couples TRBV6-5 to TRBJ2-7; 10 nucleotides align to TRBD2. CDR3 in amino acids: CASSGLAETYEQYF. The CDR3 region has the DNA TGTGCCAGCAGCGGACTAGCGGAAACCTACGAGCAGTACTTC.